The 23 T cell receptor beta chains given below trace back to one sample, sequenced in a study of glioma-infiltrating T cells after dendritic cell vaccination. Repertoires were generated with immunoSEQ multiplex PCR, while TCRdb's copy carries only in-frame clones and drops some. The sample includes about 73,000 clones, over 75% of them seen just once. The material was blood, obtained before dendritic cell vaccination. All receptors come from a human donor with glioblastoma.

CDR3 amino acids: CASSERGGTGELFF. Here the CDR3 DNA reads TGTGCCAGCAGTGAAAGAGGAGGCACCGGGGAGCTGTTTTTT. V usage is TRBV2 and J usage is TRBJ2-2, with D possibly matching TRBD2 (5 bases). The CDR3 covers 14 residues. Trimming stripped 2 bases from V and 4 bases from J, with 8 bases between. Germline assignment: CDR1 SNHLY and CDR2 FYNNEI.

The rearrangement uses TRBV6-1 and TRBJ1-5, with a possible D match to TRBD1 (5 bases). Germline CDR1 and CDR2: MNHNS and SASEGT. This CDR3 comprises 13 residues. V dropped 1 base and J dropped 11 bases, with 12 bases sitting between them. Here the CDR3 reads CASSEGWRGAQHF. DNA for the CDR3: TGTGCCAGCAGTGAAGGCTGGCGGGGGGCCCAGCATTTT.

The rearrangement links TRBV11-2 to TRBJ2-7; D is uncertain. CDR1 and CDR2 from the germline V gene are SGHAT and FQNNGV. CDR3 length: 14 amino acids. Trimming took 5 bases from V and 6 from J, leaving 17 bases between them. The CDR3 DNA is TGTGCCAGCAGCCCCCCTAGTAGCTCACTCGAGCAGTACTTC. It is translated as CASSPPSSSLEQYF.

The chain combines TRBV2 with TRBJ2-7; 8 nucleotides match TRBD2. The CDR3 totals 13 residues. The germline gives CDR1 SNHLY, CDR2 FYNNEI. After removal of 8 bases from V and 4 bases from J, the junction contained 7 bases not matched to a gene. CDR3 amino acids: CASSAGGRYEQYF. DNA for the CDR3: TGTGCCAGCTCGGCGGGGGGAAGGTACGAGCAGTACTTC.

DNA for the CDR3: TGTGCCAGCAGCTTACTAGAGAATCAGCCCCAGCATTTT. Its translation is CASSLLENQPQHF. This chain uses TRBV7-9 with TRBJ1-5, with D hard to call. Germline V lookup: CDR1 SEHNR, CDR2 FQNEAQ (reference sequence). CDR3 length: 13 residues. The V and J ends lost 2 bases and 4 bases respectively, with 6 bases between them.

The V call is TRBV6-5, the J call TRBJ2-2; 8 nucleotides align to TRBD2. V was pared by 4 bases and J by 7 bases, with 8 bases of the junction left unmatched. This CDR3 comprises 15 residues. Germline loops: CDR1 MNHEY, CDR2 SVGAGI. The CDR3 protein is CASSSSGSLVGELFF. DNA for the CDR3: TGTGCCAGCAGTTCAAGCGGGAGTCTGGTCGGGGAGCTGTTTTTT.

This clone came up once. The genes are TRBV5-4 and TRBJ1-1; D is perhaps TRBD1 (5 bases). The CDR3 is 14 amino acids. V was clipped by 0 bases and J by 9 bases, with 15 bases between them. CDR1 and CDR2 from the germline V gene are SGHNT and YYREEE (reference sequence). The CDR3 sequence: CASSLDRGVNKAFF. CDR3 nucleotide sequence: TGTGCCAGCAGCTTGGACCGGGGGGTGAATAAAGCTTTCTTT.

The CDR3 region is CASSETGGSGETQYF. The CDR3 DNA follows: TGCGCCAGCAGTGAGACAGGGGGCTCGGGGGAGACCCAGTACTTC. The gene calls are TRBV10-1 and TRBJ2-5; 9 bases align to TRBD1. Germline V gene sequence: CDR1 WNHNN, CDR2 SYGVQD (reference sequence). V was clipped by 2 bases and J by 5 bases; unmatched bases: 6. This CDR3 has 15 amino acids.

V and J are TRBV11-2 and TRBJ2-3; 8 bases map to TRBD2. CDR3 size: 14 residues. The V and J ends lost 8 bases and 6 bases, in that order; junction bases with no gene match: 10. Germline CDR1 and CDR2: SGHAT and FQNNGV. CDR3 amino acids: CASAKGTSGDTQYF. The CDR3 DNA follows: TGTGCCAGCGCCAAGGGGACTAGTGGCGATACGCAGTATTTT.

V gene TRBV9 combines with J gene TRBJ1-1; D gene unclear. V shed 4 bases and J shed 1 base, with 11 bases lying between them. The germline V gene encodes CDR1 SGDLS and CDR2 YYNGEE. The length of the CDR3 is 14 residues. The CDR3 nucleotides are TGTGCCAGCAGCTTCCTTACAGAGAACACTGAAGCTTTCTTT. Translating gives CASSFLTENTEAFF.

This clone was counted a few times. This rearrangement joins TRBV7-9 to TRBJ2-7; 9 bases fit TRBD1. V gave up 6 bases and J gave up 0 bases; unmatched junction bases: 9. The V gene's germline CDR1 is SEHNR and CDR2 FQNEAQ (reference sequence). This CDR3 spans 16 amino acids. The CDR3 region has the DNA TGTGCCAGCAGGAACCGGGACAGGGAAACCTCCTACGAGCAGTACGTC. Protein: CASRNRDRETSYEQYV.

The CDR3 coding sequence is TGTGCCAGCAGCCGTCGGACAGGTTTTAATGAAAAACTGTTTTTT. Translated, it gives CASSRRTGFNEKLFF. The chain recombines TRBV5-6 with TRBJ1-4, with 7 bases aligning to TRBD1. The CDR3 consists of 15 residues. The V segment lost 4 bases and the J segment 4 bases; nucleotides outside the gene matches: 7. Germline CDR1 reads SGHDT; CDR2 reads YYEEEE.

This chain links TRBV5-1 with TRBJ2-3; 8 positions match TRBD2. Germline V lookup: CDR1 SGHRS, CDR2 YFSETQ. V shed 4 bases, J shed 0 bases, and the junction held 4 bases outside the gene matches. The CDR3 sequence is 15 residues long. In DNA, the CDR3 is TGCGCCAGCAGCCGAACGGGGGGGAGCACAGATACGCAGTATTTT. It yields the protein CASSRTGGSTDTQYF. Together with reference TRBV5-1 and TRBJ2-3, the CDR3 gives the full variable domain: KAGVTQTPRYLIKTRGQQVTLSCSPISGHRSVSWYQQTPGQGLQFLFEYFSETQRNKGNFPGRFSGRQFSNSRSEMNVSTLELGDSALYLCASSRTGGSTDTQYFGPGTRLTVL.

This chain links TRBV5-4 with TRBJ2-2, with D uncertain. V was pared by 5 bases and J by 2 bases, with 10 bases between. This CDR3 is 14 amino acids long. Germline-derived CDR1 and CDR2 are SGHNT and YYREEE (reference sequence). The CDR3 protein is CASSPRSNTGELFF. In DNA form, the CDR3 reads TGTGCCAGCAGTCCCCGGTCCAACACCGGGGAGCTGTTTTTT.

The chain recombines TRBV1 with TRBJ2-3; the table's TRBD2 call for D was not verified on the DNA. TRBV1 is given as a pseudogene. The CDR3 is 22 residues long. In DNA, the CDR3 is TGCACCAGCAGCCAAGATCGAGAAGGTTCTCTGGAGGTAGCGGGGGTTTCAGATACGCAGTATTTT. Its translation is CTSSQDREGSLEVAGVSDTQYF.

This clone was recorded a few times. The chain joins TRBV19 to TRBJ2-4, with a weak D call TRBD1 (5 bases). V was pared by 7 bases and J by 8 bases, with 21 bases between. The CDR3 contains 15 residues. Looked up from germline, CDR1 is LNHDA and CDR2 is SQIVND (reference sequence). The CDR3 reads CASTPGVGVSDIQYF. CDR3 sequence (DNA): TGTGCCAGTACCCCTGGGGTAGGGGTCTCCGACATTCAGTACTTC.

This clone was seen a handful of times. J is TRBJ2-7 and V is TRBV10-3, with 8 bases lining up with TRBD2. The CDR3 length is 14 residues. CDR1 ENHRY and CDR2 SYGVKD come from the germline V gene. The J segment lost 1 base and the V segment lost 6 bases, leaving 5 bases of the junction unmatched. The CDR3 protein is CAIRRGAYSYEQYF. The CDR3 DNA follows: TGTGCCATCAGGCGGGGGGCTTATTCCTACGAGCAGTACTTC.

The chain employs TRBV19 and TRBJ1-2; D ambiguous. Germline V lookup: CDR1 LNHDA, CDR2 SQIVND (reference sequence). V was cut by 4 bases and J by 0 bases, with 6 bases left in between. The CDR3 is 13 residues long. CDR3 bases: TGTGCCAGTAGTAAGGGAGCTAACTATGGCTACACCTTC. Amino acids: CASSKGANYGYTF.

The chain joins TRBV19 to TRBJ1-2, with 7 positions matching TRBD1. CDR1 and CDR2 (germline): LNHDA, SQIVND (reference sequence). There are 16 residues in the CDR3. The V segment lost 4 bases and the J segment 5 bases; nucleotides outside the gene matches: 13. Here the CDR3 reads CASSRLLNRGSYGYTF. CDR3 nucleotide sequence: TGTGCCAGTAGTAGACTTCTGAACAGGGGATCTTATGGCTACACCTTC.

To note about this clone: Compared with germline, one end of the junction differs, possibly owing to a read error. This chain links TRBV30 with TRBJ2-5; D remains ambiguous. Germline V CDR1 and CDR2: GTSNPN, SVGIG (reference sequence). The CDR3 length is 13 residues. The CDR3 DNA reads TGTGCCTGGTCCTTAGAAAGCCAAGAGGCCCAGTACTTC. This sequence encodes CAWSLESQEAQYF.

This clone was detected only once. The rearrangement links TRBV6-1 to TRBJ1-5; 7 bases match TRBD1. CDR3 size: 14 residues. The V gene end was trimmed by 6 bases and the J gene end by 2 bases; junction bases not matched to a gene: 4. Germline V CDR1 and CDR2: MNHNS, SASEGT. CDR3 amino acids: CASSFDRGNQPQHF. In nucleotides, the CDR3 is TGTGCCAGCAGCTTCGACAGGGGCAATCAGCCCCAGCATTTT.

This sequence joins TRBV2 and TRBJ2-7; 8 nucleotides align to TRBD1. Germline CDR1 reads SNHLY; CDR2 reads FYNNEI. This CDR3 is built from 13 residues. The trim removed 4 bases at V and 3 bases at J, leaving 2 bases unmatched. The CDR3 reads CASSGTGRYEQYF. CDR3 coding DNA: TGTGCCAGCAGTGGGACAGGGCGCTACGAGCAGTACTTC.

CDR3 DNA sequence: TGTGCCAGCAGTCCCCCCCGACAGGCCAATCAGCCCCAGCATTTT. Its protein is CASSPPRQANQPQHF. The V and J genes are TRBV28 and TRBJ1-5; weak D call: TRBD1 (6 bases). Germline V CDR1 and CDR2: MDHEN, SYDVKM. V dropped 5 bases and J dropped 3 bases, with 14 bases sitting between them. The CDR3 has 15 amino acids.